A selection of T cell receptor beta chains follows, all from one sample in a study of tumor-infiltrating lymphocytes in primary liver carcinoma. TCRdb ran MiXCR on the multiplex PCR reads and lists one entry per CDR3 protein. Here the sample spans 90,000 to 140,000 distinct CDR3 sequences, approximately 80% being singletons. The sequenced sample consisted of liver tumor tissue from sampling region 3. The source of these receptors is a man between 35 and 55 years old with primary liver carcinoma and hepatitis B virus infection. The CDR3 runs from the conserved cysteine through the conserved F or W. D genes are given only for firm matches. Some rows mark clone size as missing; the rest say once, few, many or name a class of expanded clone.

DNA,CDR3,V,D,J,size
TGTGCCAGCAGTGAAGGCAGGGGGCGGAACACCTTC,CASSEGRGRNTF,TRBV6-1,TRBD1,TRBJ1-2,medium-sized
TGTGCCTGCAGCTTAGCGGGGTCCGCGGAGACCCAGTACTTC,CACSLAGSAETQYF,TRBV5-4,TRBD2,TRBJ2-5,.
TGTGCCAGCAGTCCTCAAGAGACCCAGTACTTC,CASSPQETQYF,TRBV6-6,.,TRBJ2-5,medium-sized
TGTGCCAGTAGCCCCCGCGAGTACGGGGAGCTGTTTTTT,CASSPREYGELFF,TRBV12-3/TRBV12-4,.,TRBJ2-2,.
TGCAGCGTTGTCACGGCGCGAGCGTACATCGGGGAGTTGTTTTTT,CSVVTARAYIGELFF,TRBV29-1,.,TRBJ2-2,.
TGTGCCAGGAGCCAGTTACGGACAGGGGCTGGCTACACCTTC,CARSQLRTGAGYTF,TRBV4-2,TRBD1,TRBJ1-2,.
TGCAATGTGACAGGGGATGCAATGAACACTGAAGCTTTCTTT,CNVTGDAMNTEAFF,TRBV29-1,TRBD1,TRBJ1-1,.
TGTGCCAGCATTTTCCAGGGGGGTTCCTACAATGAGCAGTTCTTT,CASIFQGGSYNEQFF,TRBV6-6,.,TRBJ2-1,.
TGTCCCATCAGTGAGTCTAGGACAGGGGGGCTCTACGAGCAATACTTC,CPISESRTGGLYEQYF,TRBV10-3,TRBD1,TRBJ2-7,.
TGTGCCATCAGCCCCTGGGAGACCCAGTACTTC,CAISPWETQYF,TRBV7-8,.,TRBJ2-5,.
TGCAGCGTTGAATTCGGGAGAGGGAGGGTTACCGATGAGCAGTTCTTC,CSVEFGRGRVTDEQFF,TRBV29-1,TRBD2,TRBJ2-1,.
TGTGCCACCAGATTGTTGGGGAATGAGCAGTTCTTC,CATRLLGNEQFF,TRBV12-3/TRBV12-4,.,TRBJ2-1,.
TGTACCCGCAGCCCACGACCCGGGACAGGAACGTCTGGATTT,CTRSPRPGTGTSGF,TRBV5-4,TRBD1,TRBJ1-4,.
TGTGCCAGCAGTCCCTTGTCTAGCGTCAGTTCTGAGCAGTTCTTC,CASSPLSSVSSEQFF,TRBV11-3,.,TRBJ2-1,.
TGTGCCAGTAGCTCCAGACCCCAGGAGGGGCGCAACTATGGCTACACCTTC,CASSSRPQEGRNYGYTF,TRBV7-9,.,TRBJ1-2,few
TGCACCGGCAGCTTGGAGTCAGGGGTTGAGCAGTACTTC,CTGSLESGVEQYF,TRBV5-1,.,TRBJ2-7,once
TGTACCAGCAGCTTACTAGCGGGGACAAACAATGAGCAGTTCTTC,CTSSLLAGTNNEQFF,TRBV6-5,TRBD2,TRBJ2-1,.
TGTGTCAGCAGCATGGGTGGAGACAGGGGCATTTCCCTCTCTAGGGTCAACGTCCTGACTTTC,CVSSMGGDRGISLSRVNVLTF,TRBV11-2,TRBD1,TRBJ2-6,.